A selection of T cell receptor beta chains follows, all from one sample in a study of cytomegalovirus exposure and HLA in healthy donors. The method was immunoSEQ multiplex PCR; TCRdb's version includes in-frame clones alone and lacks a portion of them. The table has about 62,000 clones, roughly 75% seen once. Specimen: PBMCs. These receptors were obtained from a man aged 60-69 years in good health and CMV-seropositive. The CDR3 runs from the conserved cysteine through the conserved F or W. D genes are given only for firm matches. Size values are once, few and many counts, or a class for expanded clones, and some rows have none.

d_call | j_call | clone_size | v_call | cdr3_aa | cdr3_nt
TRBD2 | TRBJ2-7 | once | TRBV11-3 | CASSTGLAGPYEQYF | TGTGCCAGCAGCACCGGACTAGCGGGGCCCTACGAGCAGTACTTC
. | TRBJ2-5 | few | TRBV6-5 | CASYRARGETQYF | TGTGCCAGCTACAGGGCTAGAGGGGAGACCCAGTACTTC
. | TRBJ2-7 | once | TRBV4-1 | CASSQDWVTRDTYYEQYF | TGCGCCAGCAGCCAAGATTGGGTGACCCGGGACACTTACTACGAGCAGTACTTC
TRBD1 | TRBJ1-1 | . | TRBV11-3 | CASSLGTANTEAFF | TGTGCCAGCAGCCTCGGGACAGCGAACACTGAAGCTTTCTTT
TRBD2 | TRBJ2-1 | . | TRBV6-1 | CASRRTSGSPQEFF | TGTGCCAGCAGGAGGACTAGCGGGAGTCCACAGGAGTTCTTC
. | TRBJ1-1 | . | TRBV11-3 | CASSFVPSTEAFF | TGTGCCAGCAGCTTTGTGCCGAGCACTGAAGCTTTCTTT
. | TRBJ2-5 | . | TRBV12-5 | CASGFAGAPQETQYF | TGTGCTAGTGGTTTCGCAGGGGCACCACAAGAGACCCAGTACTTC
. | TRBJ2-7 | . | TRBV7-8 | CASSLEAGRSYEQYF | TGTGCCAGCAGCTTAGAGGCGGGCCGCTCCTACGAGCAGTACTTC
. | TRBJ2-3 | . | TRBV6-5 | CASKASRYQWDTQYF | TGTGCCAGCAAAGCCTCGAGGTACCAGTGGGATACGCAGTATTTT
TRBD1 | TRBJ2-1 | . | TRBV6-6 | CASRGQGYNEQFF | TGTGCCAGCAGGGGACAGGGATACAATGAGCAGTTCTTC
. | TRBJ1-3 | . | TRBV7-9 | CASSPDRVSGNTIYF | TGTGCCAGCAGCCCCGACAGAGTCTCTGGAAACACCATATATTTT
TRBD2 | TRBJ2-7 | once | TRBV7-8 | CASSHRLAAAYEQYF | TGTGCCAGCAGCCACCGACTAGCGGCCGCCTACGAGCAGTACTTC
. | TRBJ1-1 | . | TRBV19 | CASSIRPWDKDTEAFF | TGTGCCAGTAGTATTCGCCCTTGGGACAAGGACACTGAAGCTTTCTTT
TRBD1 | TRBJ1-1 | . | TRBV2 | CASSPRGQLGYTEAFF | TGTGCCAGCAGCCCTAGGGGGCAGTTAGGGTACACTGAAGCTTTCTTT
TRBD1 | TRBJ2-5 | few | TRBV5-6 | CASSSRDRGKTQYF | TGTGCCAGTTCATCTCGGGACAGGGGTAAGACCCAGTACTTC
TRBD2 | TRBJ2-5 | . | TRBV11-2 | CASSLDRGLAGITQYF | TGTGCCAGCAGCTTAGACAGAGGGCTAGCGGGAATCACCCAGTACTTC
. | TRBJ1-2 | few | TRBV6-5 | CASRWSSNYGYTF | TGTGCCAGCAGATGGAGTTCTAACTATGGCTACACCTTC
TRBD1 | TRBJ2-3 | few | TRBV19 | CASSRGTGGADTQYF | TGTGCCAGTAGTAGAGGGACAGGAGGGGCAGATACGCAGTATTTT
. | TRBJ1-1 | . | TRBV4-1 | CASSQATVKTEAFF | TGCGCCAGCAGCCAAGCCACGGTGAAGACTGAAGCTTTCTTT
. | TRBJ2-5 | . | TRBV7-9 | CASSFPPTETQYF | TGTGCCAGCAGCTTCCCCCCTACGGAGACCCAGTACTTC
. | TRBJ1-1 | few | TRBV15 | CATSRDTQTTEAFF | TGTGCCACCAGCAGAGACACACAGACCACTGAAGCTTTCTTT
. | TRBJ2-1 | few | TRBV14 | CASRGEGGYNEQFF | TGTGCCAGCAGGGGGGAAGGGGGCTACAATGAGCAGTTCTTC
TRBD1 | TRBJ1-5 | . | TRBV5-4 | CASSITGDSILGNQPQHF | TGTGCCAGCAGCATCACAGGGGACAGTATATTGGGGAATCAGCCCCAGCATTTT
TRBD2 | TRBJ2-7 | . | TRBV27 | CASSLTGLAGGIEQYF | TGTGCCAGCAGTCTGACTGGACTAGCGGGAGGCATCGAGCAGTACTTC
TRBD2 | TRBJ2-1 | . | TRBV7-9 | CASSPGLAGFYDNEQFF | TGTGCCAGCAGCCCTGGACTAGCGGGTTTTTACGACAATGAGCAGTTCTTC
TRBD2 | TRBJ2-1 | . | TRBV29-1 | CSVDGSGGPVRNEQFF | TGCAGCGTTGATGGTAGCGGGGGGCCCGTGAGGAATGAGCAGTTCTTC
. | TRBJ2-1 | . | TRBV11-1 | CASSSLDPYNEQFF | TGTGCCAGCAGCTCACTAGACCCATACAATGAGCAGTTCTTC
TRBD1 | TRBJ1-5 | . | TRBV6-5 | CASSSGTGVNQPQHF | TGTGCCAGCAGTTCTGGGACAGGGGTCAATCAGCCCCAGCATTTT
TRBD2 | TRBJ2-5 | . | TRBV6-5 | CASSYSHSGVQETQYF | TGTGCCAGCAGTTACTCGCATAGCGGGGTCCAAGAGACCCAGTACTTC
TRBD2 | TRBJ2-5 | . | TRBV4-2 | CASSLGLATETQYF | TGTGCCAGCAGCCTAGGACTAGCGACGGAGACCCAGTACTTC
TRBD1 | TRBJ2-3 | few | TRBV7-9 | CASSSRDRGTDTQYF | TGTGCCAGCAGCTCCCGGGACAGGGGCACAGATACGCAGTATTTT
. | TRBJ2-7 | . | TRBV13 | CASSLEAAPNEQYF | TGTGCCAGCAGCTTGGAAGCGGCTCCTAACGAGCAGTACTTC
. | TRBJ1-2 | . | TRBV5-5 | CASSLALVRVDVGYTF | TGTGCCAGCAGCTTGGCCCTTGTCAGGGTAGACGTGGGCTACACCTTC
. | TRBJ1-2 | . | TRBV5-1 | CASSLLNRNYGYTF | TGCGCCAGCAGCTTGTTGAACAGGAACTATGGCTACACCTTC
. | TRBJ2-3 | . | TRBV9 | CASTLGVGGQTDTQYF | TGTGCCAGCACCCTAGGGGTGGGGGGGCAAACAGATACGCAGTATTTT
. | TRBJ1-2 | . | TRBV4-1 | CASSPPRTGNYGYTF | TGCGCCAGCAGCCCCCCCCGCACAGGGAATTATGGCTACACCTTC